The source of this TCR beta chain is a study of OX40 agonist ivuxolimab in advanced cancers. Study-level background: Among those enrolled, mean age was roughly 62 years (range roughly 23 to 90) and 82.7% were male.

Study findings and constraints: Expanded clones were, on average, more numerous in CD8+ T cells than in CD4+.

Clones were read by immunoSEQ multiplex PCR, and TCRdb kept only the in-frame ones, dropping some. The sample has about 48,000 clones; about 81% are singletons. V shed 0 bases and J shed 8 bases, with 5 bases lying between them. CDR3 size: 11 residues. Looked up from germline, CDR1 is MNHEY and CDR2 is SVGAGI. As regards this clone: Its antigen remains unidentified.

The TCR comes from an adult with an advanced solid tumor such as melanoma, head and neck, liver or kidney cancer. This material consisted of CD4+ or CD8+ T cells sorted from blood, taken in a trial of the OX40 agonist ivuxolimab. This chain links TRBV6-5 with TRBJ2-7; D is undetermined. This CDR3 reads CASSYSGQQYF. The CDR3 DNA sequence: TGTGCCAGCAGTTACTCCGGCCAGCAGTACTTC.